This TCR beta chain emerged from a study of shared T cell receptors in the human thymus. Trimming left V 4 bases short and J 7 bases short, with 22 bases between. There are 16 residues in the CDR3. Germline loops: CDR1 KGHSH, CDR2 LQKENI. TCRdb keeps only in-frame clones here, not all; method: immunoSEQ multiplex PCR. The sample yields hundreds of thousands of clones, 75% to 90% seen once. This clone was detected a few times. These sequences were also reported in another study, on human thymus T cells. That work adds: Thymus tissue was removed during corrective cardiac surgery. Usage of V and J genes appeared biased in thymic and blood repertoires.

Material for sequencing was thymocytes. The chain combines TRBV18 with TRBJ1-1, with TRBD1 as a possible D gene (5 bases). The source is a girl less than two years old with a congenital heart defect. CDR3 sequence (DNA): TGTGCCAGCTCACTGCAGGGACTTCCCTTCCGGATTGAAGCTTTCTTT. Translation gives CASSLQGLPFRIEAFF.